This is a list of T cell receptor beta chains from one sample in a study of spatial heterogeneity in lung cancer. TCRdb ran MiXCR on the 5' RACE reads and lists one entry per CDR3 protein. The data show tens of thousands of distinct CDR3 sequences, over 9.5% seen once. Sequenced here: PBMCs, sampled at surgery. The receptors derive from a male donor with early-stage non-small cell lung cancer. CDR3s include the opening cysteine and the closing phenylalanine or tryptophan. D genes are given only for firm matches. A row's size may be missing; if present it is once, few, many or a size class.

clone size,V gene,D gene,J gene,CDR3 length,CDR3 protein,CDR3 DNA
few,TRBV7-9,TRBD2,TRBJ2-7,14,CASSLGVAGNEQYF,TGTGCCAGCAGCTTAGGGGTAGCGGGGAACGAGCAGTACTTC
.,TRBV7-9,TRBD2,TRBJ2-1,16,CASSLGQAGVYNEQFF,TGTGCCAGCAGCTTAGGTCAAGCGGGAGTTTACAATGAGCAGTTCTTC
few,TRBV6-6,.,TRBJ2-6,15,CASSPDSSSANVLTF,TGTGCCAGCAGCCCCGACAGCTCATCTGCCAACGTCCTGACTTTC
.,TRBV7-9,TRBD2,TRBJ2-1,20,CASSPLKLTGLAENYNEQFF,TGTGCCAGCAGCCCGCTGAAACTTACGGGGCTAGCGGAAAATTACAATGAGCAGTTCTTC
.,TRBV3-1,.,TRBJ1-5,13,CASSHDEGGPQHF,TGTGCCAGCAGCCATGACGAGGGTGGACCCCAGCATTTT
few,TRBV5-1,.,TRBJ2-5,15,CASSLDGERSETQYF,TGCGCCAGCAGCTTGGACGGGGAAAGGTCAGAGACCCAGTACTTC
many,TRBV3-1,.,TRBJ2-7,15,CASSQMTGPSYEQYF,TGTGCCAGCAGCCAAATGACAGGTCCCTCCTACGAGCAGTACTTC
many,TRBV10-1,TRBD2,TRBJ2-5,14,CASRRTSGKRPQYF,TGCGCCAGCAGAAGGACTAGCGGCAAGAGACCCCAGTACTTC
few,TRBV29-1,.,TRBJ2-2,13,CSVDQGNTGELFF,TGCAGCGTTGACCAGGGAAACACCGGGGAGCTGTTTTTT
few,TRBV24-1,TRBD1,TRBJ2-1,17,CATSDSNRGLGENEQFF,TGTGCCACCAGTGATTCCAACAGGGGGCTCGGGGAAAATGAGCAGTTCTTC
.,TRBV11-2,.,TRBJ1-5,15,CASSQTGGPNQPQHF,TGTGCCAGCAGCCAGACGGGAGGACCCAATCAGCCCCAGCATTTT
many,TRBV13,.,TRBJ1-1,14,CASSLGPRDTEAFF,TGTGCCAGCAGCTTAGGCCCCAGGGACACTGAAGCTTTCTTT
.,TRBV10-3,.,TRBJ1-5,14,CAIGGGEGNQPQHF,TGTGCCATCGGGGGAGGGGAGGGCAATCAGCCCCAGCATTTT
few,TRBV11-2,.,TRBJ2-7,13,CASSSDPGNEQYF,TGTGCCAGCAGCTCGGACCCAGGCAACGAGCAGTACTTC
few,TRBV20-1,TRBD2,TRBJ2-1,14,CSASPGLGVNEQFF,TGCAGTGCTTCACCGGGACTAGGAGTCAATGAGCAGTTCTTC
.,TRBV3-1,TRBD1,TRBJ1-2,16,CASSPREGQGEGGYTF,TGTGCCAGCAGCCCCCGGGAGGGACAGGGAGAGGGTGGCTACACCTTC
once,TRBV30,.,TRBJ1-3,14,CAWTPVATGNTIYF,TGTGCCTGGACCCCTGTCGCCACTGGAAACACCATATATTTT
many,TRBV5-1,TRBD2,TRBJ2-1,16,CASSPEGGSTYNEQFF,TGCGCCAGCAGCCCCGAAGGCGGGAGCACCTACAATGAGCAGTTCTTC
.,TRBV5-1,.,TRBJ1-1,14,CASSLNQLRTEAFF,TGCGCCAGCAGCTTGAACCAGCTCAGAACTGAAGCTTTCTTT
.,TRBV27,TRBD1,TRBJ1-5,16,CASSLSGTAGGQPQHF,TGTGCCAGCAGTCTCTCCGGGACAGCAGGGGGTCAGCCCCAGCATTTT
.,TRBV20-1,TRBD1,TRBJ2-3,16,CSAKSRDRNNAPTQYF,TGCAGTGCTAAGTCCCGGGACAGGAATAACGCACCTACGCAGTATTTT
few,TRBV12-3/TRBV12-4,.,TRBJ2-7,13,CASSLGAAYEQYF,TGTGCCAGCAGTTTGGGGGCAGCCTACGAGCAGTACTTC
few,TRBV4-2,.,TRBJ2-4,16,CASSQTTALAKNIQYF,TGTGCCAGCAGCCAGACGACAGCATTAGCCAAAAACATTCAGTACTTC
.,TRBV6-5,.,TRBJ2-1,12,CASSAPPGQQFF,TGTGCCAGCAGTGCCCCCCCCGGACAGCAGTTCTTC
few,TRBV11-2,TRBD1,TRBJ1-1,14,CASSPLGTATEAFF,TGTGCCAGCAGCCCGCTGGGGACAGCCACTGAAGCTTTCTTT
many,TRBV7-2,.,TRBJ1-5,15,CASSLQGRNNQPQHF,TGTGCCAGCAGCTTACAAGGGAGGAACAATCAGCCCCAGCATTTT
.,TRBV3-1,TRBD1,TRBJ2-7,15,CASSREWDSPYEQYF,TGTGCCAGCAGCCGAGAGTGGGACAGCCCCTACGAGCAGTACTTC
.,TRBV19,TRBD2,TRBJ2-3,13,CASSVAGKDTQYF,TGTGCCAGTAGTGTAGCGGGGAAAGATACGCAGTATTTT
.,TRBV19,.,TRBJ2-1,17,CASSIVRGRGSYNEQFF,TGTGCCAGTAGTATAGTCCGAGGCAGGGGCTCCTACAATGAGCAGTTCTTC
many,TRBV5-1,.,TRBJ1-2,13,CASSARVNYGYTF,TGCGCCAGCAGCGCTAGGGTCAACTATGGCTACACCTTC
few,TRBV27,TRBD2,TRBJ2-7,15,CASSLKLAGVREQYF,TGTGCCAGCAGTTTGAAACTAGCGGGAGTGAGGGAGCAGTACTTC
few,TRBV4-2,.,TRBJ2-2,15,CASYSNHKVTGELFF,TGTGCCAGCTACTCTAACCACAAAGTCACCGGGGAGCTGTTTTTT
.,TRBV20-1,.,TRBJ2-1,14,CSARDDGRDNEQFF,TGCAGTGCTAGAGATGACGGGAGAGACAATGAGCAGTTCTTC
few,TRBV28,.,TRBJ2-5,14,CASSLGGSQETQYF,TGTGCCAGCAGTTTAGGTGGCAGCCAAGAGACCCAGTACTTC
few,TRBV12-3/TRBV12-4,.,TRBJ2-7,14,CASSLNGLIYEQYF,TGTGCCAGCAGTTTGAACGGGCTTATCTACGAGCAGTACTTC
.,TRBV25-1,.,TRBJ1-2,14,CASSEPGRPYGYTF,TGTGCCAGCAGTGAACCGGGACGGCCCTATGGCTACACCTTC
.,TRBV2,.,TRBJ2-1,11,CASSQYNEQFF,TGTGCCAGCAGTCAATACAATGAGCAGTTCTTC
.,TRBV12-3/TRBV12-4,.,TRBJ2-7,15,CASSFGTDGVNEQYF,TGTGCCAGCAGTTTCGGCACGGACGGGGTGAACGAGCAGTACTTC
.,TRBV5-4,.,TRBJ1-1,15,CASSLGTGLNTEAFF,TGTGCCAGCAGCTTGGGTACAGGGCTCAACACTGAAGCTTTCTTT
few,TRBV29-1,.,TRBJ2-6,16,CSAGTRGPYGANVLTF,TGCAGCGCCGGGACAAGGGGTCCCTATGGGGCCAACGTCCTGACTTTC
few,TRBV7-2,TRBD2,TRBJ2-7,16,CASSPVSGRASYEQYF,TGTGCCAGCAGCCCCGTGAGCGGGAGGGCCTCCTACGAGCAGTACTTC
.,TRBV6-1,.,TRBJ2-2,13,CASSEFDTGELFF,TGTGCCAGCAGTGAATTCGATACCGGGGAGCTGTTTTTT
few,TRBV3-1,TRBD1,TRBJ1-5,18,CASSQDYAGTAGKQPQHF,TGTGCCAGCAGCCAAGATTACGCTGGGACAGCGGGAAAGCAGCCCCAGCATTTT
few,TRBV5-1,.,TRBJ2-5,11,CASSYGWAQYF,TGCGCCAGCAGCTACGGGTGGGCCCAGTACTTC
.,TRBV9,.,TRBJ1-3,16,CASSVSPLQAGNTIYF,TGTGCCAGCAGCGTAAGTCCTCTTCAGGCCGGAAACACCATATATTTT
.,TRBV6-5,TRBD2,TRBJ2-3,16,CASSYASSGGTDTQYF,TGTGCCAGCAGTTACGCTTCTAGCGGGGGCACAGATACGCAGTATTTT
many,TRBV7-2,.,TRBJ1-1,12,CASSFGRTEAFF,TGTGCCAGCAGCTTCGGGAGGACTGAAGCTTTCTTT
.,TRBV20-1,.,TRBJ2-1,17,CSARTGEVAGAYNEQFF,TGCAGTGCCCGGACAGGGGAGGTAGCGGGAGCGTACAATGAGCAGTTCTTC
.,TRBV9,.,TRBJ2-3,14,CTSNGAEGTDTQYF,TGTACCAGCAACGGGGCAGAAGGGACAGATACGCAGTATTTT
many,TRBV7-9,.,TRBJ1-1,14,CASSLRSGGTEAFF,TGTGCCAGCAGCTTACGGTCGGGGGGCACTGAAGCTTTCTTT
.,TRBV5-1,.,TRBJ1-4,16,CASSEQGSATNEKLFF,TGCGCCAGCAGCGAACAGGGATCAGCTACTAATGAAAAACTGTTTTTT
many,TRBV11-1,.,TRBJ1-2,14,CASSSPEGRGGYTF,TGTGCCAGCAGCTCACCCGAGGGGAGAGGAGGCTACACCTTC
.,TRBV3-1,.,TRBJ2-1,14,CASSPSGDYNEQFF,TGTGCCAGCAGCCCCTCGGGGGACTACAATGAGCAGTTCTTC
.,TRBV5-6,.,TRBJ1-2,13,CASSFGTDGGYTF,TGTGCCAGCAGCTTCGGGACCGATGGTGGCTACACCTTC
many,TRBV6-1,TRBD1,TRBJ1-5,13,CASKGTGMEPQHF,TGTGCCAGCAAAGGGACAGGGATGGAGCCCCAGCATTTT
.,TRBV10-3,TRBD1,TRBJ2-3,12,CASQGATDTQYF,TGTGCCTCACAGGGGGCAACAGATACGCAGTATTTT
.,TRBV5-1,.,TRBJ1-2,13,CASSLDSNYGYTF,TGCGCCAGCAGCTTGGACAGTAACTATGGCTACACCTTC
few,TRBV12-3/TRBV12-4,.,TRBJ2-7,12,CASSFNRAEQYF,TGTGCCAGCAGTTTTAATAGGGCTGAGCAGTACTTC
.,TRBV12-3/TRBV12-4,.,TRBJ2-1,16,CASILGPAASYNEQFF,TGTGCCAGCATATTAGGCCCAGCGGCGTCCTACAATGAGCAGTTCTTC